The sequence of this T cell receptor beta chain was determined in a study of cytomegalovirus exposure and HLA in healthy donors. Findings and limits, study-wide: A few chains linked to CMV were shown in vitro to be specific for CMV antigens. The study labeled approximately 150 TCR beta chains cytomegalovirus-associated.

PCR amplification relied on 60 Vbeta primers (plus 13 Jbeta primers). Original processing methods: There were 70 million to 95 million unique TCR beta chains by a later count, and approximately 10 million of them were shared. Libraries were prepared by immunoSEQ multiplex PCR; TCRdb keeps only in-frame clonotypes and omits some of them. From that table come the V and J calls and clone size; the DNA was used to work out D and trimming. The data contain roughly 140,000 clones, 78% of them singletons. With regard to this clone: What it recognizes is unknown.

The trim removed 5 bases at V and 7 bases at J, leaving 8 bases unmatched. The CDR3 covers 14 residues. Per germline, CDR1 SQVTM and CDR2 ANQGSEA. The source is a woman in her thirties or forties in good health and CMV-seropositive. The sequenced material came from PBMCs. V is TRBV29-1 and J is TRBJ2-7; 13 bases agree with TRBD2. The CDR3 coding sequence is TGCAGCGTTTCTCCGGGACTAGCGGGACGGGAGCAGTACTTC. As protein: CSVSPGLAGREQYF.